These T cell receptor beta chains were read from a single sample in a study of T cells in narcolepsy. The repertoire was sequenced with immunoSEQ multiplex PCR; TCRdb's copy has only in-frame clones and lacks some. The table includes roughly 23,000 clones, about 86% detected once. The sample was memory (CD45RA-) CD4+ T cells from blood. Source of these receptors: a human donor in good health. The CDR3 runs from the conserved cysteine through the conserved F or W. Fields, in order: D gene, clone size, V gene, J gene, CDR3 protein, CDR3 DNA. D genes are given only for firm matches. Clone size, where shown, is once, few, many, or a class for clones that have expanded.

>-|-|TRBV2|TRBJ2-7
CASSAEELEQYF
TGTGCCAGCAGTGCAGAAGAGCTCGAGCAGTACTTC
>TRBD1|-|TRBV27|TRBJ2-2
CASSSSGTGTPGRLFF
TGTGCCAGCAGTTCATCCGGGACAGGGACACCGGGGAGGCTGTTTTTT
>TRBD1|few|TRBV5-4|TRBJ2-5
CASSSGQTKTQYF
TGTGCCAGCAGCTCGGGACAGACCAAGACCCAGTACTTC
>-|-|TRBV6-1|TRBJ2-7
CASRMIQGGSEQYF
TGTGCCAGCAGGATGATTCAGGGGGGCAGCGAGCAGTACTTC
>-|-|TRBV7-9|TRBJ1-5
CASSPGREAAGGQPQHF
TGTGCCAGCAGCCCTGGGAGGGAAGCTGCGGGGGGTCAGCCCCAGCATTTT
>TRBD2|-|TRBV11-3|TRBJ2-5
CASSLGRSGGAPETQYF
TGTGCCAGCAGCTTAGGCCGGAGCGGGGGGGCCCCGGAGACCCAGTACTTC
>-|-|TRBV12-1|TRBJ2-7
CASSFGLAGYEQYF
TGTGCCAGCAGCTTTGGGCTAGCGGGGTACGAGCAGTACTTC
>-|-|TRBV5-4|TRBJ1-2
CASSPGARERMAGYTF
TGTGCCAGTAGCCCAGGAGCCAGGGAAAGGATGGCTGGCTACACCTTC
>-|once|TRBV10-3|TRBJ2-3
CAISRRDTDTQYF
TGTGCCATCAGTCGCCGGGACACAGATACGCAGTATTTT
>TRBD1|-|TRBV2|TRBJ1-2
CASSLRQGASGYTF
TGTGCCAGCAGTCTGCGACAGGGGGCGTCTGGCTACACCTTC
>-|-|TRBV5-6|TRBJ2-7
CASSPGYSTGEQYF
TGTGCCAGCAGCCCAGGCTATTCGACGGGCGAGCAGTACTTC
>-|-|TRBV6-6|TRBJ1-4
CASSREKLFF
TGTGCCAGCAGCAGGGAAAAACTGTTTTTT
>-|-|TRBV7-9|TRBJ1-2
CASSWGGRTNGYTF
TGTGCCAGCAGCTGGGGCGGCAGGACCAATGGCTACACCTTC
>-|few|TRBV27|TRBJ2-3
CASSLERHRTQYF
TGTGCCAGCAGTTTAGAGAGACATCGCACGCAGTATTTT
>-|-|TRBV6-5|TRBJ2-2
CASSYRDKWELFF
TGTGCCAGCAGTTACCGAGATAAGTGGGAGCTGTTTTTT
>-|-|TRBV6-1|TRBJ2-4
CASTGAGLAENIQYF
TGTGCCAGCACAGGGGCGGGTCTAGCCGAAAACATTCAGTACTTC